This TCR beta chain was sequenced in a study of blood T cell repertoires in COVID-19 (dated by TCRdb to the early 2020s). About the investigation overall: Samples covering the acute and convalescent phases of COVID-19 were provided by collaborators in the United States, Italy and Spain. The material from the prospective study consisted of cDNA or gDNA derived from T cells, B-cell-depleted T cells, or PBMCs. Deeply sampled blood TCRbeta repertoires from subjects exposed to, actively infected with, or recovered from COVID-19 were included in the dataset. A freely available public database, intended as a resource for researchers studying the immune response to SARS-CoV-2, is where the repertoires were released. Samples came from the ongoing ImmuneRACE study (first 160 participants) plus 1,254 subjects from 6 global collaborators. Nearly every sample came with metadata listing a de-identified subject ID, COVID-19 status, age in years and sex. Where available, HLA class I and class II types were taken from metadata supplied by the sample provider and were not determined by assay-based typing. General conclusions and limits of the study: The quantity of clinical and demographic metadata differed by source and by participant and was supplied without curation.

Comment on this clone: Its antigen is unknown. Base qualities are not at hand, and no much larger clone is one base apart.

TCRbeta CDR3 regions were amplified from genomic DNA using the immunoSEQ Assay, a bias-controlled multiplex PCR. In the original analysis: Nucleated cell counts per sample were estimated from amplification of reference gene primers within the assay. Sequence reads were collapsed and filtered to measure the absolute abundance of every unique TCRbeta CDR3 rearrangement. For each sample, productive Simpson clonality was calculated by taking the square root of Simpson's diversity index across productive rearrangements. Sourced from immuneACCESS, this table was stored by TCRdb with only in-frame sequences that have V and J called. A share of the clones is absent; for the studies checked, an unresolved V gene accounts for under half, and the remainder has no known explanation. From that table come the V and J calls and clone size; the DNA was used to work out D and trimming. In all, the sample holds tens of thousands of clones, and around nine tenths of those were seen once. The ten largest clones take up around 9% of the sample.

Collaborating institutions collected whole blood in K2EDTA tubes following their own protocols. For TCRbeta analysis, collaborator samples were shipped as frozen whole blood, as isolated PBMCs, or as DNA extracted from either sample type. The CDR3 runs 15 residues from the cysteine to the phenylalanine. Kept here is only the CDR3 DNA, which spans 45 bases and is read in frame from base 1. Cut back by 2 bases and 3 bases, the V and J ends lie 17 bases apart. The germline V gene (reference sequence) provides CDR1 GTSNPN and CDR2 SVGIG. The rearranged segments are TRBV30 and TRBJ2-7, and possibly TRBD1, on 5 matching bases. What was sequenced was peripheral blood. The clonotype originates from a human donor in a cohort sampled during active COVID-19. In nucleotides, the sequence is TGTGCCTGGAGTCCGGAATTGGACATCTACTACGAGCAGTACTTC. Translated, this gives CAWSPELDIYYEQYF.